This T cell receptor beta chain was sequenced in a study of blood T cell repertoires in COVID-19. Germline V gives CDR1 SGHTA, CDR2 FQGNSA. This CDR3 spans 14 amino acids. Trimming cost V 5 bases and J 0 bases, with 11 bases left between them. Individuals drawn from 20 to 30 US areas were about 18 to 100 years old. Profiled with immunoSEQ multiplex PCR; TCRdb holds only in-frame clones, not every one. The sample contains 190,000 or so clones, around four fifths of which appear only once. The sequenced sample was PBMCs or T cells enriched from blood (not recorded which). The rearrangement links TRBV7-2 to TRBJ2-7; TRBD1 is a possible D gene (5 bases). This TCR came from a man aged 35 to 55 who had recovered from COVID-19. This CDR3 is CASSLRQTSYEQYF. For the CDR3, the DNA is TGTGCCAGCAGCCTCCGACAGACCTCCTACGAGCAGTACTTC.